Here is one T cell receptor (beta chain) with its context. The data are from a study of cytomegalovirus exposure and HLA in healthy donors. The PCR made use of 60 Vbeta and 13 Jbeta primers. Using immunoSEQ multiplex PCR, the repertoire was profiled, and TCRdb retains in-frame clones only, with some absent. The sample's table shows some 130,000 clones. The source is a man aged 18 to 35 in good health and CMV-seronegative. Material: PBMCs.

CDR3 loop: CASSDSTSGGAEQFF. As DNA, the CDR3 is TGTGCCAGCAGTGACTCGACTAGCGGGGGGGCTGAGCAGTTCTTC. The chain recombines TRBV6-4 with TRBJ2-1, with 14 bases lining up with TRBD2. This CDR3 has 15 residues. Germline CDR1 reads MRHNA; CDR2 reads SNTAGT. V lost 0 bases to trimming and J lost 9 bases; unmatched junction nucleotides: 1.